Each of the 23 T cell receptor beta chains below was sequenced from the same sample in a study of blood T cell repertoires in COVID-19. Repertoires were generated with immunoSEQ multiplex PCR, while TCRdb's copy carries only in-frame clones and drops some. The sample yields under 250,000 clones, approximately 90% seen once. Sequencing was carried out using peripheral blood. These receptors were obtained from a woman aged 30 to 39 with COVID-19, enrolled during active disease.

The chain has TRBV6-2 or TRBV6-3 and TRBJ2-3; possible D gene TRBD1, 5 bases. Trimming stripped 4 bases from V and 1 base from J, with 18 bases between. The CDR3 is 17 amino acids. Looked up from germline, CDR1 is MNHEY and CDR2 is SVGEGT. The CDR3 region is CASSSLTLRVGTDTQYF. As DNA, the CDR3 is TGTGCCAGCAGTTCCCTAACCCTCAGGGTCGGCACAGATACGCAGTATTTT.

The rearrangement joins TRBV5-1 to TRBJ2-7, with 9 bases that match TRBD1. This CDR3 has 14 residues. Germline V gene lookup returns CDR1 SGHRS and CDR2 YFSETQ. V lost 0 bases, J lost 3 bases, and 1 base stayed unmatched. CDR3 in DNA: TGCGCCAGCAGCTTGGGACAGGGGGACTACGAGCAGTACTTC. This translates into CASSLGQGDYEQYF.

In this sample, this clone turned up a few times. The chain joins TRBV9 to TRBJ2-7; TRBD2 matches at 13 bases. The length of the CDR3 is 16 residues. Germline CDR1 and CDR2: SGDLS and YYNGEE. With 9 bases clipped from V and 1 base from J, the junction kept 10 bases outside the gene matches. The CDR3 region has the DNA TGTGCCAAATGGGAACTAGCGGGAGGGCCGTCCTACGAGCAGTACGTC. This translates into CAKWELAGGPSYEQYV.

This chain links TRBV7-9 with TRBJ1-2; 10 nucleotides agree with TRBD1. Germline lookup yields CDR1 SEHNR and CDR2 FQNEAQ (reference sequence). With V trimmed by 0 bases and J by 3 bases, 4 bases remained unmatched. The CDR3 is 16 residues long. The CDR3: CASSLAGTGADYGYTF. For the CDR3, the DNA is TGTGCCAGCAGCTTAGCCGGGACAGGGGCGGACTATGGCTACACCTTC.

Only one count was recorded for this clone. The chain links TRBV6-6 to TRBJ1-5; TRBD1 is a possible D gene (5 bases). The germline V gene has CDR1 MNHNY and CDR2 SVGAGI (reference sequence). V lost 5 bases to trimming and J lost 0 bases, with 11 bases between them. The CDR3 extends over 15 amino acids. The CDR3 bases are TGTGCCAGCAGTACCGGGGGTTATAGCAATCAGCCCCAGCATTTT. Its protein is CASSTGGYSNQPQHF.

The chain is built from TRBV7-2 and TRBJ1-5; 8 nucleotides align to TRBD1. The junction had 8 bases not matched to a gene; V was cut back by 5 bases and J by 2 bases. The CDR3 covers 16 residues. Germline V gives CDR1 SGHTA, CDR2 FQGNSA. DNA of the CDR3: TGTGCCAGCAGCCCTAGGACAGGGATGGGCAATCAGCCCCAGCATTTT. This encodes CASSPRTGMGNQPQHF.

CDR3 in amino acids: CASSELAGALNTGELFF. CDR3 coding DNA: TGCGCCAGCAGTGAACTAGCGGGGGCCCTGAACACCGGGGAGCTGTTTTTT. This chain links TRBV10-2 with TRBJ2-2; TRBD2 matches 11 bases. CDR1 is WSHSY and CDR2 is SAAADI in the germline V gene. This CDR3 region has 17 residues. J was trimmed by 1 base and V by 3 bases; bases with no gene match: 4.

This clone came up once. J is TRBJ2-3 and V is TRBV11-3, with 7 bases matching TRBD1. Per the germline V gene, CDR1 is SGHNT and CDR2 is YENEEA. The CDR3 runs 13 residues. V shed 2 bases and J 11 bases; nucleotides not matched to a gene: 7. In DNA, the CDR3 is TGTGCCAGCAGCTTACTGACCGGGACAGAGCAGTATTTT. Its translation is CASSLLTGTEQYF.

The CDR3 reads CASSEYGTAIPYEQYF. The CDR3 DNA reads as TGTGCCAGCAGTGAATATGGGACAGCGATTCCCTACGAGCAGTACTTC. J is TRBJ2-7 and V is TRBV25-1; TRBD1 agrees at 7 bases. There are 16 residues in the CDR3. V dropped 0 bases and J dropped 2; count of bases not matched to a gene: 7. Germline V CDR1 and CDR2: MGHDK, SYGVNS.

This chain links TRBV9 with TRBJ2-3; 7 bases map to TRBD1. CDR1 and CDR2 (germline): SGDLS, YYNGEE. The length of the CDR3 is 13 residues. V dropped 0 bases and J dropped 5; count of bases not matched to a gene: 0. Here the CDR3 DNA reads TGTGCCAGCAGCGTAGACAGGGGAGATACGCAGTATTTT. This codes for CASSVDRGDTQYF. The full variable domain, with the rest looked up from reference TRBV9 and TRBJ2-3, is DSGVTQTPKHLITATGQRVTLRCSPRSGDLSVYWYQQSLDQGLQFLIQYYNGEERAKGNILERFSAQQFPDLHSELNLSSLELGDSALYFCASSVDRGDTQYFGPGTRLTVL.

The chain employs TRBV2 and TRBJ1-1; D uncertain. This CDR3 region has 14 residues. CDR1 and CDR2 (germline): SNHLY, FYNNEI. V was shortened by 4 bases and J by 1 base, with 10 bases between the two germline ends. The CDR3 protein is CASSVFAENTEAFF. In DNA, the CDR3 is TGTGCCAGCAGTGTTTTCGCGGAGAACACTGAAGCTTTCTTT.

The chain has TRBV27 and TRBJ1-6; D possibly corresponds to TRBD1 (6 bases). CDR3 length: 15 amino acids. Between the trimmed V and J ends, which lost 5 bases and 5 bases, there was a span of 13 bases. Per germline, CDR1 MNHEY and CDR2 SMNVEV (reference sequence). The CDR3 reads CASSTYRVHNSPLHF. The CDR3 DNA reads as TGTGCCAGCAGTACCTACAGGGTCCATAATTCACCCCTCCACTTT.

V gene TRBV5-1 combines with J gene TRBJ1-1; D perhaps matches TRBD1 (6 bases). The germline V gene has CDR1 SGHRS and CDR2 YFSETQ. V shed 4 bases and J shed 1 base, with 14 bases lying between them. This CDR3 has 15 residues. The CDR3 loop reads CASSPGGGPNTEAFF. Written as DNA, the CDR3 is TGCGCCAGCAGCCCGGGAGGGGGGCCGAACACTGAAGCTTTCTTT.

The chain recombines TRBV28 with TRBJ1-6, with 9 nucleotides matching TRBD1. The CDR3 runs to 17 residues. V gave up 6 bases and J gave up 7 bases; unmatched junction bases: 13. CDR1 MDHEN and CDR2 SYDVKM come from the germline V gene. In DNA form, the CDR3 reads TGTGCCAGCAGCCTCCTTCGGGGACAGGGAACAAATTCACCCCTCCACTTT. Translated: CASSLLRGQGTNSPLHF.

V and J are TRBV27 and TRBJ1-1; TRBD1 matches at 9 bases. The CDR3 covers 16 residues. V was clipped by 6 bases and J by 1 base; unmatched bases: 9. Germline V gene lookup returns CDR1 MNHEY and CDR2 SMNVEV (reference sequence). CDR3 loop: CASRISTGGGNTEAFF. The CDR3 nucleotides are TGTGCCAGCAGGATCTCGACAGGGGGAGGGAACACTGAAGCTTTCTTT.

V and J are TRBV10-3 and TRBJ2-5, with TRBD1 matching 7 bases. V was clipped by 2 bases and J by 7 bases; unmatched bases: 7. Germline-derived CDR1 and CDR2 are ENHRY and SYGVKD. The length of the CDR3 is 14 residues. The CDR3 reads CAISEGQARATQYF. The DNA of the CDR3 is TGTGCCATCAGTGAGGGACAGGCGAGGGCGACCCAGTACTTC.

The V gene is TRBV2, the J gene TRBJ1-5, with 8 bases matching TRBD1. Germline V gene lookup returns CDR1 SNHLY and CDR2 FYNNEI. J gave up 3 bases and V 5 bases, and 6 bases lay outside the gene matches. The CDR3 is 15 amino acids. Written as DNA, the CDR3 is TGTGCCAGCAGTCCCTCAGGGGGCAACAATCAGCCCCAGCATTTT. Protein product: CASSPSGGNNQPQHF.

This clone was counted only a few times. The chain's CDR3 is CASSQVGQGGNYGYTF. As DNA, the CDR3 is TGTGCCAGCAGCCAAGTTGGGCAGGGGGGCAACTATGGCTACACCTTC. The gene calls are TRBV4-2 and TRBJ1-2; TRBD1 aligns across 7 bases. The CDR3 runs 16 residues. Germline CDR1 LGHNA, CDR2 YNFKEQ. Trimming at V came to 1 base and at J to 2 bases, leaving 7 bases not matched to a gene.

The chain combines TRBV5-1 with TRBJ2-5; 8 positions match TRBD1. This CDR3 spans 15 amino acids. V lost 0 bases to trimming and J lost 4 bases; unmatched junction nucleotides: 5. Per the germline V gene, CDR1 is SGHRS and CDR2 is YFSETQ. CDR3 DNA sequence: TGCGCCAGCAGCTTGGGGGGGACAGGAGGAGAGACCCAGTACTTC. As protein: CASSLGGTGGETQYF.

This clone was seen a few times. V is TRBV7-9 and J is TRBJ1-1; no definite D call. CDR1 is SEHNR, CDR2 FQNEAQ, per germline (reference sequence). Between the trimmed V and J ends, which lost 6 bases and 0 bases, there was a span of 8 bases. This CDR3 is built from 13 residues. For the CDR3, the DNA is TGTGCCAGCAGGGTTCAGATGAACACTGAAGCTTTCTTT. The encoded protein is CASRVQMNTEAFF.

V and J are TRBV7-9 and TRBJ1-2; perhaps TRBD1 as D (6 bases). This CDR3 has 15 amino acids. V was trimmed by 1 base and J by 5 bases, leaving 14 bases between them. Germline values: CDR1 SEHNR, CDR2 FQNEAQ (reference sequence). The CDR3 DNA sequence: TGTGCCAGCAGCTTAGTTGCGGGGGCTTCTTATGGCTACACCTTC. This codes for CASSLVAGASYGYTF.

J is TRBJ1-2 and V is TRBV7-9; 7 nucleotides match TRBD1. J lost 4 bases, V lost 11 bases, and 10 bases had no gene match. The V gene's germline CDR1 is SEHNR and CDR2 FQNEAQ (reference sequence). This CDR3 has 13 amino acids. The CDR3 DNA follows: TGTGCCGTACAACGGGACAGTCTCTATGGCTACACCTTC. Protein: CAVQRDSLYGYTF.

J is TRBJ2-1 and V is TRBV27, with 9 bases aligning to TRBD2. After removal of 5 bases from V and 4 bases from J, the junction contained 9 bases not matched to a gene. Germline CDR1 MNHEY, CDR2 SMNVEV (reference sequence). The CDR3 is 16 amino acids. CDR3 sequence (DNA): TGTGCCAGCAGTAGGGGGCCTAGCGGGGAGTACAATGAGCAGTTCTTC. This gives the protein CASSRGPSGEYNEQFF.